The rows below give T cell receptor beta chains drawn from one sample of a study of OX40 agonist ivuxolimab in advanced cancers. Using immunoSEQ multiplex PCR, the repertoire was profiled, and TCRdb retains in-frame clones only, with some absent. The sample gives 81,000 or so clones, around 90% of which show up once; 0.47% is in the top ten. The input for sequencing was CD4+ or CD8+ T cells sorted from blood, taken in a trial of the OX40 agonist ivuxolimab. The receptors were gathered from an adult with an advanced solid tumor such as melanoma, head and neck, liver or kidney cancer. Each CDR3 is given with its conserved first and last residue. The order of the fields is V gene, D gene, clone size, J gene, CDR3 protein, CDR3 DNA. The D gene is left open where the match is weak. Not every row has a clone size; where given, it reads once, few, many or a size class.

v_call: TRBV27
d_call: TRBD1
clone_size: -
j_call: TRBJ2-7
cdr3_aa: CASSSGTGYEQYF
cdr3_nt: TGTGCCAGCAGCTCCGGGACAGGCTACGAGCAGTACTTC

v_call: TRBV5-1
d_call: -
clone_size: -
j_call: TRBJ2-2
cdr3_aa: CASMVAAGELFF
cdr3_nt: TGCGCCAGCATGGTGGCTGCCGGGGAGCTGTTTTTT

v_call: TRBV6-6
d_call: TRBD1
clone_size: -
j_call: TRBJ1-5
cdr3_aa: CASRRTGGQPQHF
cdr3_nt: TGTGCCAGCAGAAGGACAGGGGGGCAGCCCCAGCATTTT

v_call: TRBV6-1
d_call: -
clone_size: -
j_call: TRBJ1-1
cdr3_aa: CASSELPRANTEAFF
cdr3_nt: TGTGCCAGCAGTGAACTCCCGAGGGCGAACACTGAAGCTTTCTTT

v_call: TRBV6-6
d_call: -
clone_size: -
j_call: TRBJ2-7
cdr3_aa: CASSHFDEQYF
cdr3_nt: TGTGCCAGCAGTCATTTCGACGAGCAGTACTTC

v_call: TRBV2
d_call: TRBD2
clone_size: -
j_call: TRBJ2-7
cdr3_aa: CASQKPGGANSYEQYF
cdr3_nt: TGTGCCAGCCAAAAACCCGGGGGGGCTAACTCCTACGAGCAGTACTTC

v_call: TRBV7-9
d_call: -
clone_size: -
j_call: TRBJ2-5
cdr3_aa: CASSNPTGNQETQYF
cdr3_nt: TGTGCCAGCAGCAATCCGACGGGAAACCAAGAGACCCAGTACTTC

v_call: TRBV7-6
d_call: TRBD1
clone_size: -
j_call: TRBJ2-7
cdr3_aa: CASSLCGKGTGSCEQYF
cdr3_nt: TGTGCCAGCAGCTTATGTGGCAAAGGGACAGGGTCCTGCGAGCAGTACTTC

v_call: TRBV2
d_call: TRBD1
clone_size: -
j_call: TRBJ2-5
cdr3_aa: CASSQGQGETQYF
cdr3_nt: TGTGCCAGCAGCCAGGGACAGGGGGAGACCCAGTACTTC

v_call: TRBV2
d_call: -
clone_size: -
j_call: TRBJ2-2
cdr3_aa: CASSEARITGELFF
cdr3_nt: TGTGCCAGCAGTGAAGCGAGGATTACCGGGGAGCTGTTTTTT

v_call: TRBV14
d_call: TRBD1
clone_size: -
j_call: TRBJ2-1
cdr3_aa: CASSHPSTGGVYEQFF
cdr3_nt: TGTGCCAGCAGCCACCCTTCAACAGGGGGAGTCTATGAGCAGTTCTTC

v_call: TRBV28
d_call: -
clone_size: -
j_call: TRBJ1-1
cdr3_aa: CASSVQNTEAFF
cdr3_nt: TGTGCCAGCAGTGTACAGAACACTGAAGCTTTCTTT

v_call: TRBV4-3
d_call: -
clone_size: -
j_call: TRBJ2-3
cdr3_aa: CASSSSRGPHDNTQYF
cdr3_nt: TGCGCCAGCAGCTCGTCGAGGGGACCACATGACAATACGCAGTATTTT

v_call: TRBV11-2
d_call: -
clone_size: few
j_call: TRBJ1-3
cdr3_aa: CASSLARSSGNTIYF
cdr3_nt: TGTGCCAGCAGCTTAGCCAGGAGCTCTGGAAACACCATATATTTT

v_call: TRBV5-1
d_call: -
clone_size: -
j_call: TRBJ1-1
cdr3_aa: CASRKGGDTEAFF
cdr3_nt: TGCGCCAGCCGCAAGGGAGGGGACACTGAAGCTTTCTTT

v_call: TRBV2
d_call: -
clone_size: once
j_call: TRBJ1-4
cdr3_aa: CASSEQGIATNEKLFF
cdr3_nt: TGTGCCAGCAGCGAACAGGGAATTGCAACTAATGAAAAACTGTTTTTT

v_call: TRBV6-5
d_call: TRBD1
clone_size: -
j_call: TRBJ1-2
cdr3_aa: CASSYSPGGSYGYTF
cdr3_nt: TGTGCCAGCAGTTACTCACCAGGGGGGAGCTATGGCTACACCTTC

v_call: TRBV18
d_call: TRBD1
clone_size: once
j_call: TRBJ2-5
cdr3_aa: CASSPFRTGEETQYF
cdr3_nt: TGTGCCAGCTCACCCTTCCGGACAGGGGAAGAGACCCAGTACTTC

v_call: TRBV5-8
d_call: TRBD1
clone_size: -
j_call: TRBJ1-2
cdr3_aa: CASSFRGQTRGGYTF
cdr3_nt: TGTGCCAGCAGCTTCCGGGGACAGACCCGGGGGGGCTACACCTTC

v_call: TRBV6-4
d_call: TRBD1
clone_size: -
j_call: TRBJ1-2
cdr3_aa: CASSDSQGARTF
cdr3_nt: TGTGCCAGCAGTGACTCCCAGGGGGCCCGGACCTTC

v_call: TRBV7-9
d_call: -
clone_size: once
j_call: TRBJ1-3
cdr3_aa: CASSPEGAVGNTIYF
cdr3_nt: TGTGCCAGCAGCCCCGAAGGGGCAGTTGGAAACACCATATATTTT

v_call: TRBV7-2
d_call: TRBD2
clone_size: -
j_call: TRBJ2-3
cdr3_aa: CASSRGLAGRSSTDTQYF
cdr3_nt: TGTGCCAGCAGTCGAGGGCTAGCGGGGAGATCTAGCACAGATACGCAGTATTTT